Sequencing of this TCR beta chain was carried out in a study of cytomegalovirus exposure and HLA in healthy donors. Overall study findings and caveats: Published work reported that the classifier diagnosed cytomegalovirus status with high specificity and sensitivity. The study flagged some 170 TCR beta chains as cytomegalovirus-associated.

The table came from immunoSEQ multiplex PCR; TCRdb's copy has only in-frame clones and leaves some out. The sample consists of about 160,000 clones, just under 90% of them appearing once. The V gene lost 1 base and the J gene lost 3 bases, with 7 bases spanning the gap. This CDR3 is built from 13 residues. CDR1 is SGHTA, CDR2 FQGTGA, per germline. Worth noting for this clone: Its antigen is as yet unknown.

Separate from the approximately 670-subject first cohort was the approximately 120-subject validation cohort, to which the donors belonged. The V call is TRBV7-3, the J call TRBJ2-7, with D tentatively TRBD1 (5 bases). The sequenced material came from PBMCs. The sequence was collected from a woman between 18 and 29 years old in good health and CMV-seropositive. The CDR3 DNA is TGTGCCAGCAGCTTAAGCAGGGACTACGAGCAGTACTTC. Its translation: CASSLSRDYEQYF.